A selection of T cell receptor beta chains follows, all from one sample in a study of PD-1 blockade in mismatch repair-deficient tumors. Sequencing used immunoSEQ multiplex PCR; TCRdb keeps in-frame clones, though not all of them. The sample lists about 24,000 clones, approximately 83% occurring once. Here the sequenced sample was peripheral blood, taken 12 weeks after starting pembrolizumab. These receptors were collected from an adult with mismatch repair-deficient cancer. The CDR3 runs from the conserved cysteine through the conserved F or W. Fields, in order: J gene, clone size, V gene, D gene, CDR3 DNA, CDR3 protein. D genes are given only for firm matches. Clone size appears in some rows only: once, few, many, or a class for an expanded clone.

TRBJ2-2 | - | TRBV9 | TRBD2 | TGTGCCAGCAGCTCGAATAGCGGGAGGGCGCGGACCGGGGAGCTGTTTTTT | CASSSNSGRARTGELFF
TRBJ2-7 | - | TRBV5-4 | - | TGTGCCAGCAGCTTGCGAGGGGGCGGGACCCCCTTAGAGCAGTACTTC | CASSLRGGGTPLEQYF
TRBJ1-1 | - | TRBV30 | - | TGTGCCTGGAGTCAATTCGGGCTTCCCTCCTTT | CAWSQFGLPSF
TRBJ2-1 | - | TRBV11-2 | - | TGTGCCAGCAGCCGCAGGGGTGGGCTCTACAATGAGCAGTTCTTC | CASSRRGGLYNEQFF
TRBJ2-1 | - | TRBV13 | TRBD2 | TGTGCCAGCACCCCTGGGACTAGCTACAATGAGCAGTTCTTC | CASTPGTSYNEQFF
TRBJ2-7 | - | TRBV15 | - | TGTGCCACCAGCAGAGGTGGGGTGGACCGATACGAGCAGTACTTC | CATSRGGVDRYEQYF
TRBJ2-1 | - | TRBV5-6 | TRBD2 | TGTGCCAGCAGCAACCTCGGGACTAGCGGGAGGAATGAGCAGTTCTTC | CASSNLGTSGRNEQFF
TRBJ1-4 | - | TRBV7-9 | - | TGTGCCAGCAGGAGGCAGAAGAATGAAAAACTGTTTTTT | CASRRQKNEKLFF
TRBJ2-3 | - | TRBV11-2 | - | TGTGCCAGCAGCTGGAAGGGTGGAGATACGCAGTATTTT | CASSWKGGDTQYF
TRBJ2-7 | few | TRBV18 | - | TGTGCCAGCTCACCACCCACGGCGGCAATCTACGAGCAGTACTTC | CASSPPTAAIYEQYF
TRBJ2-7 | - | TRBV4-3 | - | TGCGCCAGCAGCCAAGATCTATACTCCTACGAGCAGTACTTC | CASSQDLYSYEQYF
TRBJ2-7 | - | TRBV6-1 | TRBD1 | TGTGCCAGCAGTGAGTTGGGACAGGTTGTCTACGAGCAGTACTTC | CASSELGQVVYEQYF
TRBJ2-3 | - | TRBV25-1 | - | TGTGCCAGCAGTGATAGCGGACTCACAGATACGCAGTATTTT | CASSDSGLTDTQYF
TRBJ1-2 | - | TRBV13 | - | TGTGCCAGCAGCTTTCGAGGGACGGGCTATGGCTACACCTTC | CASSFRGTGYGYTF
TRBJ2-6 | - | TRBV5-1 | TRBD1 | TGCGCCAGCAGCCTGACAGGGACTGGGGCCAACGTCCTGACTTTC | CASSLTGTGANVLTF
TRBJ2-1 | - | TRBV29-1 | - | TGCAGCGTTGAAGATAACAGTCCTGAGCAGTTCTTC | CSVEDNSPEQFF
TRBJ2-2 | - | TRBV19 | - | TGTGCCAGTAGTATCGACACCGGGGAGCTGTTTTTT | CASSIDTGELFF
TRBJ2-7 | - | TRBV11-1 | - | TGTGCCAGCAGCCAGGAGGAACTCTCGGGCGAGCAGTACTTC | CASSQEELSGEQYF
TRBJ2-5 | - | TRBV18 | TRBD2 | TGTGCCAGCTCACTACCGTCTCGCGGGGGCCAAGAGACCCAGTACTTC | CASSLPSRGGQETQYF
TRBJ1-1 | - | TRBV28 | TRBD1 | TGTGCCAGCAGAATTGGGACAGCTGAAGCTTTCTTT | CASRIGTAEAFF
TRBJ2-2 | - | TRBV6-5 | - | TGTGCCAGCAGTAAACCGGGACACAACACCGGGGAGCTGTTTTTT | CASSKPGHNTGELFF
TRBJ2-3 | - | TRBV4-2 | TRBD2 | TGTGCCAGCAGCCAAGATCTAGCGGGAGGCACAGATACGCAGTATTTT | CASSQDLAGGTDTQYF
TRBJ1-1 | - | TRBV19 | - | TGTGCCAGTAGTATCTGGGCGACCGGTTTGGGGGACACTGAAGCTTTCTTT | CASSIWATGLGDTEAFF
TRBJ1-1 | once | TRBV6-5 | - | TGTGCCAGCAGCCCCAGAGGGGGTAAAGCTTTCTTT | CASSPRGGKAFF
TRBJ2-1 | - | TRBV4-3 | TRBD2 | TGCGCCAGCAGCCAGGGGCCTCGACTAGCGGGAGGGGATGAGCAGTTCTTC | CASSQGPRLAGGDEQFF
TRBJ2-7 | - | TRBV11-2 | - | TGTGCCAGCAGTCTAGTGAGTCTCTACGAGCAGTACTTC | CASSLVSLYEQYF
TRBJ2-7 | once | TRBV20-1 | - | TGCAGTGCTAGTGGCCAGTACGAGCAGTACTTC | CSASGQYEQYF
TRBJ2-1 | - | TRBV6-1 | TRBD1 | TGTGCCAGCACCGGGACAGGGCTGAGCAATGAGCAGTTCTTC | CASTGTGLSNEQFF
TRBJ1-2 | - | TRBV6-5 | - | TGTGCCAGCAGCCCCGACAGAACGTATGGCTACACCTTC | CASSPDRTYGYTF
TRBJ2-1 | - | TRBV7-6 | - | TGTGCCAGCAGCAACTACAATGAGCAGTTCTTC | CASSNYNEQFF
TRBJ2-3 | few | TRBV20-1 | - | TGCAGTGCTTCAGGGGCAGATACGCAGTATTTT | CSASGADTQYF
TRBJ2-7 | - | TRBV7-2 | - | TGTGCCAGCAGCTTAGGGCCGGGTGACCGTTACGAGCAGTACTTC | CASSLGPGDRYEQYF
TRBJ2-7 | few | TRBV30 | - | TGTGCCTGGAGTGTACTGGTTTTCTACGAGCAGTACTTC | CAWSVLVFYEQYF
TRBJ1-1 | - | TRBV27 | - | TGTGCCAGCAAAGGACACCTGAACACTGAAGCTTTCTTT | CASKGHLNTEAFF
TRBJ2-7 | - | TRBV2 | - | TGTGCCAGCAGTGAAGGGCCCTCCTACGAGCAGTACTTC | CASSEGPSYEQYF
TRBJ1-2 | - | TRBV4-1 | - | TGCGCCAGCAGCCAAGATCACGGGGCTGAGAATGGCTACACCTTC | CASSQDHGAENGYTF
TRBJ1-3 | - | TRBV11-3 | - | TGTGCCAGCAGCTTACAGGGGCAAAGGGGAAACACCATATATTTT | CASSLQGQRGNTIYF
TRBJ2-1 | - | TRBV7-8 | TRBD2 | TGTGCCAGCAGCTCAGGACTAGCGGGACTCTACAATGAGCAGTTCTTC | CASSSGLAGLYNEQFF
TRBJ2-1 | - | TRBV6-1 | - | TGTGCCAGCAGTTATAATTTCATCAATGAGCAGTTCTTC | CASSYNFINEQFF
TRBJ1-3 | - | TRBV10-3 | TRBD1 | TGTGCCATCAGTCCGGGACAGGGGAGCTCTGGAAACACCATATATTTT | CAISPGQGSSGNTIYF
TRBJ2-5 | - | TRBV2 | TRBD1 | TGTGCCAGCAGAGGACAGGGAGTGGGAGAGACCCAGTACTTC | CASRGQGVGETQYF
TRBJ2-7 | - | TRBV5-1 | TRBD1 | TGCGCCAGCAGCTCGTCCACAGGGGGAAGACAGTACTTC | CASSSSTGGRQYF
TRBJ2-6 | - | TRBV5-6 | - | TGTGCCAGCAGCTACGGACAAAGGTCGTCTGGGGCCAACGTCCTGACTTTC | CASSYGQRSSGANVLTF
TRBJ2-1 | few | TRBV7-3 | - | TGTGCCAGCAGCTTTGACCGGGCCAATGAGCAGTTCTTC | CASSFDRANEQFF
TRBJ2-7 | few | TRBV16 | TRBD1 | TGTGCCAGCAGCCAAGCCGGGACAGAGCGCGGCGAGCAGTACTTC | CASSQAGTERGEQYF
TRBJ2-7 | - | TRBV30 | TRBD1 | TGTGCCTGGAGGGGGACAGTGTCCTACGAGCAGTACTTC | CAWRGTVSYEQYF
TRBJ2-3 | once | TRBV6-5 | TRBD1 | TGTGCCAGCAGTTCTCACAGGGGGCGGACAGATACGCAGTATTTT | CASSSHRGRTDTQYF
TRBJ2-7 | - | TRBV9 | TRBD2 | TGTGCCAGCAGCGCAAAGACTAGCGGGAGTGCGCAGTACTTC | CASSAKTSGSAQYF
TRBJ2-5 | - | TRBV5-6 | TRBD1 | TGTGCCAGCAGCCCATCGACAGGGTGGGGGCAAGAGACCCAGTACTTC | CASSPSTGWGQETQYF
TRBJ2-5 | - | TRBV25-1 | TRBD2 | TGTGCCAGCAGCGCCGGACTAGTTTGGGGAGAGACCCAGTACTTC | CASSAGLVWGETQYF
TRBJ2-5 | - | TRBV6-5 | TRBD1 | TGTGCCAGCAGTTACGGGACAGGGGTAGAGACCCAGTACTTC | CASSYGTGVETQYF
TRBJ2-7 | - | TRBV9 | TRBD1 | TGTGCCAGCAGCGTAGAGGACAGGGTCGGCGAGCAGTACTTC | CASSVEDRVGEQYF
TRBJ2-3 | - | TRBV4-2 | - | TGTGCCAGCAGCGTAGGACTCCGCGCCGCAGATACGCAGTATTTT | CASSVGLRAADTQYF
TRBJ2-7 | - | TRBV7-8 | TRBD1 | TGTGCCAGCAGCTCACGCGGGCAGGGGGCCTACGAGCAGTACTTC | CASSSRGQGAYEQYF
TRBJ2-7 | - | TRBV19 | - | TGTGCCAGTAGTATCGGCAGAGCCTACGAGCAGTACTTC | CASSIGRAYEQYF
TRBJ2-3 | - | TRBV29-1 | - | TGCAGCGTTGCGAGGGGTGGGAGTATTGCAGATACGCAGTATTTT | CSVARGGSIADTQYF
TRBJ2-1 | once | TRBV19 | - | TGTGCCAGTAGTATAGATTATACTAGCCACTCCTACAATGAGCAGTTCTTC | CASSIDYTSHSYNEQFF